A single sample is the source of the 30 T cell receptor beta chains below, sequenced in a study of T cell therapy after organ transplantation. Time point of the sample: 4-8 weeks after completion of therapy. TCRdb's copy holds only in-frame clones and misses some; the assay was immunoSEQ multiplex PCR. The table has about 18,000 clones, roughly four fifths seen once; the top ten hold just over 9%. These receptors' antigens are unknown. The material was CD8+ T cells from blood, obtained after autologous CMV-specific T cell therapy. The receptors shown here come from a human patient who had received a solid organ transplant and had CMV disease. The graft donor may account for some of the T cells.

The rearrangement links TRBV7-6 to TRBJ2-7; tentatively, D is TRBD2 (6 bases). Trimming took 4 bases from V and 5 from J, leaving 12 bases between them. CDR1 is SGHVS and CDR2 is FNYEAQ in the germline V gene. The CDR3 length is 13 residues. The CDR3 nucleotides read TGTGCCAGCAGCTCGACTAGTTTCGACGAGCAGTACTTC. It specifies CASSSTSFDEQYF.

This clone was detected a few times. This chain uses TRBV5-1 with TRBJ2-7; no clear D gene. The CDR3 is 12 residues long. Trimming pared 4 bases from V and 4 bases from J, leaving 9 bases between. CDR1 and CDR2 from the germline V gene are SGHRS and YFSETQ. CDR3 residues: CASSNRAYEQYF. CDR3 nucleotides: TGCGCCAGCAGCAATCGGGCTTACGAGCAGTACTTC. Variable domain in full (rest from reference TRBV5-1 and TRBJ2-7): KAGVTQTPRYLIKTRGQQVTLSCSPISGHRSVSWYQQTPGQGLQFLFEYFSETQRNKGNFPGRFSGRQFSNSRSEMNVSTLELGDSALYLCASSNRAYEQYFGPGTRLTVT.

The chain carries TRBV5-6 and TRBJ2-7; no clear D. This CDR3 is built from 14 residues. In germline, CDR1 is SGHDT, CDR2 YYEEEE. Between the trimmed V and J ends, which lost 4 bases and 5 bases, there was a span of 16 bases. The CDR3 nucleotides are TGTGCCAGCAGCACGGCGGTAGTGGAAAACGAGCAGTACTTC. Protein sequence: CASSTAVVENEQYF.

This clone was found once. The chain joins TRBV5-4 to TRBJ2-5; 9 bases are shared with TRBD2. CDR1 is SGHNT and CDR2 is YYREEE in the germline V gene (reference sequence). V trimming: 9 bases; J trimming: 5 bases; junction bases outside the gene matches: 14. CDR3 size: 15 residues. The CDR3 loop reads CATRGASGVGETQYF. The CDR3 DNA is TGTGCCACCCGGGGGGCTAGCGGGGTTGGGGAGACCCAGTACTTC.

This chain joins TRBV9 and TRBJ2-1; 9 bases agree with TRBD2. Trimming removed 7 bases from V and 9 bases from J; junction bases left unmatched: 14. This CDR3 spans 15 amino acids. Looked up from germline, CDR1 is SGDLS and CDR2 is YYNGEE. CDR3 region: CASQRSRGGPGEQFF. In nucleotides, the CDR3 is TGTGCCAGCCAACGTTCGCGGGGGGGCCCCGGTGAGCAGTTCTTC. Together with reference TRBV9 and TRBJ2-1, the CDR3 gives the full variable domain: DSGVTQTPKHLITATGQRVTLRCSPRSGDLSVYWYQQSLDQGLQFLIQYYNGEERAKGNILERFSAQQFPDLHSELNLSSLELGDSALYFCASQRSRGGPGEQFFGPGTRLTVL.

This chain links TRBV29-1 with TRBJ2-7; D remains ambiguous. V was trimmed by 6 bases and J by 3 bases, leaving 18 bases between them. The CDR3 consists of 14 residues. Per germline, CDR1 SQVTM and CDR2 ANQGSEA. CDR3 bases: TGCAGCGTGATCGACCGGGCATCGATCTACGAGCAGTACTTC. The encoded protein is CSVIDRASIYEQYF.

V usage is TRBV7-9 and J usage is TRBJ2-7; TRBD1 might be the D (6 bases). V was clipped by 4 bases and J by 2 bases, with 15 bases between them. The CDR3 length is 15 residues. CDR1 SEHNR and CDR2 FQNEAQ come from the germline V gene (reference sequence). The CDR3 loop is CASSSGQTYTYEQYF. CDR3 sequence (DNA): TGTGCCAGCAGCTCCGGACAGACATATACCTACGAGCAGTACTTC.

The chain carries TRBV5-1 and TRBJ1-1; 7 nucleotides match TRBD1. Losses at the gene ends were 0 bases for V and 10 bases for J; bases not matched to a gene: 9. The CDR3 has 14 amino acids. CDR1 and CDR2 (germline): SGHRS, YFSETQ. The CDR3 DNA reads as TGCGCCAGCAGCTTGGGACAGGGTGACGTTGGAGCTTTCTTT. It encodes CASSLGQGDVGAFF. Together with reference TRBV5-1 and TRBJ1-1, the CDR3 gives the full variable domain: KAGVTQTPRYLIKTRGQQVTLSCSPISGHRSVSWYQQTPGQGLQFLFEYFSETQRNKGNFPGRFSGRQFSNSRSEMNVSTLELGDSALYLCASSLGQGDVGAFFGQGTRLTVV.

This chain joins TRBV4-2 and TRBJ2-5; 10 bases fit TRBD1. The J call is uncertain, as TRBJ2-7 better fits the DNA end. Germline CDR1 is LGHNA and CDR2 is YNFKEQ. This CDR3 has 16 amino acids. CDR3 amino acids: CASSQAATGGFYEQYF. CDR3 bases: TGTGCCAGCAGCCAAGCGGCGACAGGGGGCTTCTACGAGCAGTACTTC.

CDR3 nucleotide sequence: TGCGCCAGCAGCCAGGGACAGGGGGTAACAGATACGCAGTATTTT. Translating it yields CASSQGQGVTDTQYF. The chain is built from TRBV4-3 and TRBJ2-3, with 11 bases that match TRBD1. Per germline, CDR1 LGHNA and CDR2 YSLEER. V lost 3 bases to trimming and J lost 3 bases; unmatched junction nucleotides: 2. The CDR3 has 15 amino acids.

The gene calls are TRBV29-1 and TRBJ2-5, with D possibly being TRBD2 (7 bases). The CDR3 runs 14 residues. CDR1 and CDR2 (germline): SQVTM, ANQGSEA. The V gene lost 4 bases and the J gene lost 5 bases, with 17 bases spanning the gap. The CDR3 DNA is TGCAGCGTTGCCTCGGGGGGCCGGGGGGAGACCCAGTACTTC. As protein: CSVASGGRGETQYF.

This chain joins TRBV29-1 and TRBJ2-7, with 8 bases aligning to TRBD1. V lost 1 base to trimming and J lost 6 bases; unmatched junction nucleotides: 11. In germline, CDR1 is SQVTM, CDR2 ANQGSEA. The CDR3 spans 15 residues. The CDR3 here is CSVEARTGTGSEQYF. CDR3 bases: TGCAGCGTTGAAGCCAGGACAGGGACTGGGAGCGAGCAGTACTTC.

V gene TRBV11-2 combines with J gene TRBJ2-1; maybe TRBD2 (6 bases). This CDR3 is built from 17 residues. V was trimmed by 3 bases and J by 2 bases, leaving 17 bases between them. Germline-derived CDR1 and CDR2 are SGHAT and FQNNGV. The DNA for the CDR3 is TGTGCCAGCAGCTTTGGAGGGGCCCGTCACCCCTACAATGAGCAGTTCTTC. Amino acids: CASSFGGARHPYNEQFF.

V is TRBV13 and J is TRBJ2-1, with D maybe TRBD2 (6 bases). The CDR3 covers 13 residues. Trimming pared 3 bases from V and 5 bases from J, leaving 8 bases between. The germline gives CDR1 PRHDT, CDR2 FYEKMQ (reference sequence). The CDR3 loop is CASSLEGNNEQFF. Here the CDR3 DNA reads TGTGCCAGCAGCTTGGAGGGGAACAATGAGCAGTTCTTC.

This clone was detected only once. This chain connects TRBV5-1 to TRBJ2-7; D ambiguous. The CDR3 has 13 amino acids. Per the germline V gene, CDR1 is SGHRS and CDR2 is YFSETQ. Trimming left V 2 bases short and J 1 base short, with 7 bases between. The CDR3 protein is CASSFTDSYEQYF. CDR3 in DNA: TGCGCCAGCAGCTTTACGGATTCCTACGAGCAGTACTTC.

This chain links TRBV6-6 with TRBJ1-5; D ambiguous. The length of the CDR3 is 13 residues. Between the trimmed V and J ends, which lost 0 bases and 6 bases, there was a span of 6 bases. Germline V lookup: CDR1 MNHNY, CDR2 SVGAGI (reference sequence). Here the CDR3 reads CASSYSIGQPQHF. CDR3 nucleotide sequence: TGTGCCAGCAGTTACTCGATCGGTCAGCCCCAGCATTTT.

The rearrangement uses TRBV7-6 and TRBJ1-1, with 8 bases identical to TRBD1. This CDR3 has 18 amino acids. V lost 2 bases and J lost 2; bases outside the gene matches: 13. Germline assignment: CDR1 SGHVS and CDR2 FNYEAQ. The DNA for the CDR3 is TGTGCCAGCAGCTTATCCATGGCAGGGGGCTACGGAAACACTGAAGCTTTCTTT. Translating it yields CASSLSMAGGYGNTEAFF.

This clone has just a few counts. The V gene is TRBV6-5, the J gene TRBJ1-2; D gene unclear. Per germline, CDR1 MNHEY and CDR2 SVGAGI. V was shortened by 8 bases and J by 6 bases, with 16 bases between the two germline ends. The CDR3 is 13 amino acids. DNA of the CDR3: TGTGCCAGCCTGGGCGGTCTGACTCATGGCTACACCTTC. This translates into CASLGGLTHGYTF.

The chain links TRBV5-1 to TRBJ1-2; 7 positions match TRBD1. Germline values: CDR1 SGHRS, CDR2 YFSETQ. The junction had 5 bases not matched to a gene; V was cut back by 2 bases and J by 4 bases. This CDR3 region has 14 residues. CDR3 DNA sequence: TGCGCCAGCAGCTTAGGGACAGTCGTCTATGGCTACACCTTC. It codes for CASSLGTVVYGYTF. Combining the CDR3 with reference TRBV5-1 and TRBJ1-2 gives the whole variable domain KAGVTQTPRYLIKTRGQQVTLSCSPISGHRSVSWYQQTPGQGLQFLFEYFSETQRNKGNFPGRFSGRQFSNSRSEMNVSTLELGDSALYLCASSLGTVVYGYTFGSGTRLTVV.

V is TRBV10-2 and J is TRBJ2-3; D not resolved. V lost 5 bases and J 0 bases, leaving 9 bases between the germline ends. Germline loops: CDR1 WSHSY, CDR2 SAAADI. The CDR3 runs 14 residues. The DNA for the CDR3 is TGCGCCAGCAGTAGAAACCCGAGCACAGATACGCAGTATTTT. It translates to CASSRNPSTDTQYF.

The rearrangement links TRBV13 to TRBJ2-3, with 16 bases aligning to TRBD2. V was clipped by 4 bases and J by 6 bases; unmatched bases: 7. There are 17 residues in the CDR3. The V gene's germline CDR1 is PRHDT and CDR2 FYEKMQ (reference sequence). For the CDR3, the DNA is TGTGCCAGCAGCTCGGGACTAGCGGGAGGGCCCGGCGATACGCAGTATTTT. Translated: CASSSGLAGGPGDTQYF. The whole variable domain, remainder taken from reference TRBV13 and TRBJ2-3, is AAGVIQSPRHLIKEKRETATLKCYPIPRHDTVYWYQQGPGQDPQFLISFYEKMQSDKGSIPDRFSAQQFSDYHSELNMSSLELGDSALYFCASSSGLAGGPGDTQYFGPGTRLTVL.

This clone was detected only a few times. V is TRBV6-5 and J is TRBJ2-5, with 11 positions matching TRBD2. The germline gives CDR1 MNHEY, CDR2 SVGAGI. The V gene end was trimmed by 6 bases and the J gene end by 2 bases; junction bases not matched to a gene: 5. This CDR3 is 15 amino acids long. This chain's CDR3 is CASSLAGGEQETQYF. CDR3 in DNA: TGTGCCAGCAGCCTAGCGGGGGGTGAGCAAGAGACCCAGTACTTC.

The chain joins TRBV4-1 to TRBJ2-7; 9 nucleotides agree with TRBD2. The germline gives CDR1 MGHRA, CDR2 YSYEKL. The CDR3 is made up of 16 amino acids. Trimming cost V 1 base and J 2 bases; bases outside gene matches: 6. CDR3: CASSQGGGGVTYEQYF. CDR3 nucleotides: TGCGCCAGCAGCCAAGGTGGCGGGGGGGTTACCTACGAGCAGTACTTC.

Only one count was recorded for this clone. V gene TRBV27 combines with J gene TRBJ2-1, with 8 bases lining up with TRBD2. The CDR3 is made up of 19 amino acids. The trim removed 9 bases at V and 6 bases at J, leaving 25 bases unmatched. The germline gives CDR1 MNHEY, CDR2 SMNVEV (reference sequence). CDR3 loop: CASFPGPHRAAGVPNEQFF. Written as DNA, the CDR3 is TGTGCCAGTTTCCCAGGGCCCCATCGGGCAGCGGGAGTTCCCAATGAGCAGTTCTTC.

The chain combines TRBV2 with TRBJ2-1; D uncertain. V was trimmed by 3 bases and J by 9 bases, leaving 9 bases between them. This CDR3 is 12 amino acids long. Per the germline V gene, CDR1 is SNHLY and CDR2 is FYNNEI. CDR3 in amino acids: CASSDRTVEQFF. The DNA of the CDR3 is TGTGCCAGCAGTGACAGAACTGTTGAGCAGTTCTTC.

This chain uses TRBV12-1 with TRBJ2-5. The J call may be in error: the DNA end matches TRBJ2-7 better. TRBV12-1 is described as a pseudogene. The CDR3 is 15 residues long. CDR3 DNA sequence: TGTGCCAGCATCCTGGGGACCCGTGGCGCCTACGAGCAGTACTTC. This sequence encodes CASILGTRGAYEQYF.

This chain joins TRBV2 and TRBJ1-2; no definite D call. The CDR3 covers 13 residues. Trimming left V 1 base short and J 4 bases short, with 7 bases between. CDR1 is SNHLY and CDR2 is FYNNEI in the germline V gene. The CDR3 spells CASSEERPYGYTF. In DNA, the CDR3 is TGTGCCAGCAGTGAAGAGCGGCCCTATGGCTACACCTTC.

This clone showed up just a few times. The rearrangement links TRBV25-1 to TRBJ1-1; D unresolved. Trimming removed 4 bases from V and 7 bases from J, with 7 bases in between. The germline V gene has CDR1 MGHDK and CDR2 SYGVNS. There are 11 residues in the CDR3. The DNA for the CDR3 is TGTGCCAGCAGTGGATACAGTGAAGCTTTCTTT. Protein: CASSGYSEAFF. The entire variable domain, with the rest obtained from reference TRBV25-1 and TRBJ1-1, is as follows: EADIYQTPRYLVIGTGKKITLECSQTMGHDKMYWYQQDPGMELHLIHYSYGVNSTEKGDLSSESTVSRIRTEHFPLTLESARPSHTSQYLCASSGYSEAFFGQGTRLTVV.

The V call is TRBV4-1, the J call TRBJ2-2; D tentatively reads TRBD1 or TRBD2 (5 bases each). CDR3 length equals 16 residues. Germline assignment: CDR1 MGHRA and CDR2 YSYEKL. V lost 0 bases and J 7 bases, leaving 15 bases between the germline ends. The CDR3 bases are TGCGCCAGCAGCCAAGAATTGGGACCGGTAGGCGGGGAGCTGTTTTTT. Protein sequence: CASSQELGPVGGELFF.

V and J are TRBV4-3 and TRBJ1-3, with TRBD1 as a possible D gene (5 bases). The length of the CDR3 is 15 residues. V was shortened by 0 bases and J by 3 bases, with 9 bases between the two germline ends. Germline-derived CDR1 and CDR2 are LGHNA and YSLEER. The CDR3 spells CASSQDGGVGNTIYF. The CDR3, as DNA: TGCGCCAGCAGCCAAGATGGAGGGGTTGGAAACACCATATATTTT.